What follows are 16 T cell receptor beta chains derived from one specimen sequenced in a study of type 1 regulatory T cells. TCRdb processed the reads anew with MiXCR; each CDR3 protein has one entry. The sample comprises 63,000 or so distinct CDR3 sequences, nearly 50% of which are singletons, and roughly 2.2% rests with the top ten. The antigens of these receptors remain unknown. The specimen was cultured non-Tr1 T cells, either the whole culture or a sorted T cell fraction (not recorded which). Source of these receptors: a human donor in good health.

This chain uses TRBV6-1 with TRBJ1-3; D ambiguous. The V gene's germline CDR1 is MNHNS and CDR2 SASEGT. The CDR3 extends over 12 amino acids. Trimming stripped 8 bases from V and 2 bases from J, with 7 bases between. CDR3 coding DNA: TGTGCCAGCGGGGAAACTGGAAACACCATATATTTT. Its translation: CASGETGNTIYF.

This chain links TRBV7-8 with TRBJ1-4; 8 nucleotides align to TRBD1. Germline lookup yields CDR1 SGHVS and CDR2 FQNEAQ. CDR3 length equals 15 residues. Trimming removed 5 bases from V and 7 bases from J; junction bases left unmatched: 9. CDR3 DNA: TGTGCCAGCAGCCCTCAGGGGGCCCTAGGTGAAAAACTGTTTTTT. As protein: CASSPQGALGEKLFF.

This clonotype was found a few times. The CDR3 loop is CASSLSRVLRNEQYF. The CDR3 DNA reads as TGTGCCAGCAGCTTATCTCGGGTTCTTCGGAACGAGCAGTACTTC. J is TRBJ2-7 and V is TRBV7-9, with unresolved D. The CDR3 sequence is 15 residues long. The germline CDR1 and CDR2 sequences are SEHNR and FQNEAQ (reference sequence). V was trimmed by 2 bases and J by 5 bases, leaving 16 bases between them.

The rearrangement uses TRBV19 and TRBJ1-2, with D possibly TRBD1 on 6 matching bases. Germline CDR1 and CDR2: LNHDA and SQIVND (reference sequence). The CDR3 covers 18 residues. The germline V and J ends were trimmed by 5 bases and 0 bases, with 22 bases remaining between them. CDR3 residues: CASSPQGPLIPTNYGYTF. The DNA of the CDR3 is TGTGCCAGTAGTCCACAGGGACCGCTGATACCCACTAACTATGGCTACACCTTC.

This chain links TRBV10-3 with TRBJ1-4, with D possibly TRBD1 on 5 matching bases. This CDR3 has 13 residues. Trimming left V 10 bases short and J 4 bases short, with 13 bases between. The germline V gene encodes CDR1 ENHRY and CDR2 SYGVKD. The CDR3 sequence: CATTAGNNEKLFF. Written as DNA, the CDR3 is TGTGCCACCACTGCAGGGAATAATGAAAAACTGTTTTTT.

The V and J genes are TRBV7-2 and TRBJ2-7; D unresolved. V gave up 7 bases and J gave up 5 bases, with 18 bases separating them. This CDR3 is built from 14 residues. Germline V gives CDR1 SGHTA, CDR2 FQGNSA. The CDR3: CASTLTWGGNEQYF. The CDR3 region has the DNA TGTGCCAGCACCCTGACGTGGGGTGGCAACGAGCAGTACTTC.

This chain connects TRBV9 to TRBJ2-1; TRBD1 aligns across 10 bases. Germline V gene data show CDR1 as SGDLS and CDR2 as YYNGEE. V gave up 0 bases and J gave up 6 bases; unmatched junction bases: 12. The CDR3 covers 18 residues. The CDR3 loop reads CASSVAWGGDRGGNEQFF. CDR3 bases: TGTGCCAGCAGCGTAGCTTGGGGGGGGGACAGGGGTGGCAATGAGCAGTTCTTC.

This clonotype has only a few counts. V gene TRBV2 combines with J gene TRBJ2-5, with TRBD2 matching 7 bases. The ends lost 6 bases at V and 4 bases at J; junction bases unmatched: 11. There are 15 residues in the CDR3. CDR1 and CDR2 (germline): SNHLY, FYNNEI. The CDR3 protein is CASSLPAGVGETQYF. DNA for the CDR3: TGTGCCAGCAGCCTCCCTGCGGGGGTAGGAGAGACCCAGTACTTC.

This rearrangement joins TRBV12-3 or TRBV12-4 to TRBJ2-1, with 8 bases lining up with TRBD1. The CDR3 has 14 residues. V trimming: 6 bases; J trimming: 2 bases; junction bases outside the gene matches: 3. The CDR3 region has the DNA TGTGCCAGCAGCCGGGGACAGGCCTACAATGAGCAGTTCTTC. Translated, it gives CASSRGQAYNEQFF.

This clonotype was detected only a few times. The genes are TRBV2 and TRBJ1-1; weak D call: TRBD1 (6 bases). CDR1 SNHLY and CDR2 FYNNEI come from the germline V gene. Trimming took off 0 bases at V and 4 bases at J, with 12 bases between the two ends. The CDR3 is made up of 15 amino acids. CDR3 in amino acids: CASSEARGGSTEAFF. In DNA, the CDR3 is TGTGCCAGCAGTGAAGCCAGGGGTGGGAGCACTGAAGCTTTCTTT.

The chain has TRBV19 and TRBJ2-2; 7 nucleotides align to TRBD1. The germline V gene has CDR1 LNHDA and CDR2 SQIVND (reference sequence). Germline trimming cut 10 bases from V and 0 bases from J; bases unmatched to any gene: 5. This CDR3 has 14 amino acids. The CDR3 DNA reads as TGTGCCACCACCGGGACAGCGAACACCGGGGAGCTGTTTTTT. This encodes CATTGTANTGELFF.

The CDR3 coding sequence is TGTGCCAGCAGCTTCACCATGAGAACCGGGGAGCTGTTTTTT. Translation gives CASSFTMRTGELFF. The rearrangement uses TRBV7-2 and TRBJ2-2; D gene uncertain. The CDR3 spans 14 residues. Germline CDR1 reads SGHTA; CDR2 reads FQGNSA. V was trimmed by 3 bases and J by 5 bases, leaving 10 bases between them.

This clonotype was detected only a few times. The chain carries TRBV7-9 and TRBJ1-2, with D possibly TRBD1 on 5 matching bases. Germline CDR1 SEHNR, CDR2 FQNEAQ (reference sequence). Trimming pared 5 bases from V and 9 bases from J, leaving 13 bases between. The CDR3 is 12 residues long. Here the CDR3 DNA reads TGTGCCAGCAGCCCCGGGACGGAAAGCTACACCTTC. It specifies CASSPGTESYTF.

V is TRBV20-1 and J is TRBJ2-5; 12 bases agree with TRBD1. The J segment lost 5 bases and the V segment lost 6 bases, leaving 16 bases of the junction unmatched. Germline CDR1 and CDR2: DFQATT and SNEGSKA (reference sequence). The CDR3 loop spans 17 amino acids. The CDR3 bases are TGCAGTGCCAGGATGGGGGGGACAGGGGGCCGGTGGGAGACCCAGTACTTC. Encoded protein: CSARMGGTGGRWETQYF.

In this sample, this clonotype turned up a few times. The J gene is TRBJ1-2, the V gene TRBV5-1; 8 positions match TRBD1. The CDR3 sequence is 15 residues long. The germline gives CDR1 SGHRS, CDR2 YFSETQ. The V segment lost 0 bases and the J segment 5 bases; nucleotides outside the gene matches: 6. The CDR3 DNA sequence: TGCGCCAGCAGCTTGGGGCAGGGGGCGGAGTATGGCTACACCTTC. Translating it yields CASSLGQGAEYGYTF. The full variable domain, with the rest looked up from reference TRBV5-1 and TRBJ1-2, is KAGVTQTPRYLIKTRGQQVTLSCSPISGHRSVSWYQQTPGQGLQFLFEYFSETQRNKGNFPGRFSGRQFSNSRSEMNVSTLELGDSALYLCASSLGQGAEYGYTFGSGTRLTVV.

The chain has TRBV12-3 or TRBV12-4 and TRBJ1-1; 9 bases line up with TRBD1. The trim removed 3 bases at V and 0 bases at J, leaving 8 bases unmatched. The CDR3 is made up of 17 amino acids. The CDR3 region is CASSFPGQGFMNTEAFF. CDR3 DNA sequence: TGTGCCAGCAGTTTCCCCGGACAGGGGTTTATGAACACTGAAGCTTTCTTT.